This passage covers 3 T cell receptor beta chains from one sample sequenced in a study of blood T cell repertoires in COVID-19. TCRdb keeps only in-frame clones here, not all; method: immunoSEQ multiplex PCR. The sample has 200,000 to 250,000 clones, around 80% seen once; the top ten hold around 5.4%. Sequencing was carried out using peripheral blood. These TCRs come from an older woman with acute or convalescent COVID-19.

The rearrangement uses TRBV6-5 and TRBJ2-1, with D unclear. The CDR3 length is 13 residues. V was trimmed by 7 bases and J by 6 bases, leaving 13 bases between them. Germline values: CDR1 MNHEY, CDR2 SVGAGI. In DNA, the CDR3 is TGTGCCAGCATCGGTGGTTTTAGCAATGAGCAGTTCTTC. This encodes CASIGGFSNEQFF.

The chain links TRBV7-2 to TRBJ2-1; 7 bases line up with TRBD2. Germline lookup yields CDR1 SGHTA and CDR2 FQGNSA. V shed 0 bases, J shed 5 bases, and the junction held 1 base outside the gene matches. The CDR3 runs to 14 residues. This CDR3 reads CASSLAGGNNEQFF. The CDR3 nucleotides are TGTGCCAGCAGCTTAGCGGGGGGGAACAATGAGCAGTTCTTC.

The gene calls are TRBV6-1 and TRBJ1-1, with D possibly TRBD1 on 6 matching bases. Germline CDR1 reads MNHNS; CDR2 reads SASEGT. This CDR3 has 15 residues. V was trimmed by 3 bases and J by 0 bases, leaving 11 bases between them. The CDR3 bases are TGTGCCAGCAGTGAGATGGGACAAATGAACACTGAAGCTTTCTTT. It translates to CASSEMGQMNTEAFF.